Listed below are T cell receptor beta chains from one sample, sequenced in a study of blood T cell repertoires in COVID-19. The data were produced by immunoSEQ multiplex PCR, yet TCRdb's version contains in-frame clones alone and is incomplete. The repertoire holds approximately 160,000 clones, with around 80% as singletons. The source material was peripheral blood. Source of these receptors: a woman older than 75 with acute or convalescent COVID-19. The conserved cysteine and the conserved F or W are not part of the CDR3 here.

v_call cdr3_aa
TRBV7-2 ASSPRVRIYQETQY
TRBV5-5 ASSSLAGPSTDTQY
TRBV6-4 ASSVATGDSPLH
TRBV5-1 ASSLGTSTDTQY
TRBV29-1 SVGATANQPQH
TRBV10-1 ASSEPKTVTNTGELF
TRBV19 ASSVSGGSTDTQY
TRBV15 ATSRDPLAHGLAGGPEQY
TRBV5-4 ASSFQLGGPGANVLT
TRBV19 ASSTRDRVSTDTQY
TRBV3-1/TRBV3-2 ASSPREGSGETQY
TRBV3-1/TRBV3-2 ASSQDRQLNTEAF